The present entry profiles one T cell receptor (beta chain) with its context. Generated by immunoSEQ multiplex PCR, the TCRdb table keeps only in-frame clones and is missing some. The sample shows nearly 200,000 clones, roughly four fifths of them seen only once. This entry is derived from a study of blood T cell repertoires in COVID-19. The receptor comes from a human donor with acute or convalescent COVID-19. The donor label of this sample is uncertain. The sample was peripheral blood.

This chain's CDR3 is CASSLYSESTDEQFF. DNA for the CDR3: TGCGCCAGCAGCTTGTATTCCGAGTCCACGGATGAGCAGTTCTTC. The V call is TRBV5-1, the J call TRBJ2-1; no clear D gene. This CDR3 is built from 15 residues. Germline CDR1 is SGHRS and CDR2 is YFSETQ. Deletions cut 1 base from V and 8 bases from J, with 16 bases between.